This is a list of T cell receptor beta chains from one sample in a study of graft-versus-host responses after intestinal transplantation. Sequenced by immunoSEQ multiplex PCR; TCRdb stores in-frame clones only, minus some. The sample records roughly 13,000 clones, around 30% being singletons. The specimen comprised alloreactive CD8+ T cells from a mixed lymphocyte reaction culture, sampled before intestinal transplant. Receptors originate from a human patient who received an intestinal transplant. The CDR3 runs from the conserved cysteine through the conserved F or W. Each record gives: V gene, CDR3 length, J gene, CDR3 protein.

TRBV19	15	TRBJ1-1	CASSTGQGSPTEAFF
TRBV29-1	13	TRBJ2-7	CSVETGGSYEQYF
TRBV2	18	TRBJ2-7	CASTEGWTGRPISYEQYF
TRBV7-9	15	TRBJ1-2	CASSLSWGAAWGYTF
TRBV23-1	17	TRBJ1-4	CASSQSPITGLGEKLFF
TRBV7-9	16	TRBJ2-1	CASSLYRSTSRDEQFF
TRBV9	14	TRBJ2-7	CASSVGSGGYEQYF
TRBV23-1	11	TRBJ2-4	CASSQSWVEYF
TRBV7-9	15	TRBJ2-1	CASSLFAGGYNEQFF
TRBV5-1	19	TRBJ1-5	CASSFPGLYLLDSNQPQHF
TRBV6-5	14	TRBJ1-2	CASSYSQGVYGYTF
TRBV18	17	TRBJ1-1	CASSPLGPYPLDTEAFF
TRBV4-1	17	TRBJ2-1	CASSQGWPLRENNEQFF
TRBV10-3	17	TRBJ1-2	CAISESLGRGVVRGYTF
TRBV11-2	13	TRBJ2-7	CASSLVFTYEQYF
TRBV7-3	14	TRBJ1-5	CASSVTGGNQPQHF
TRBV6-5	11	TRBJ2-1	CASTIYNEQFF
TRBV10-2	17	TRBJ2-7	CASSGHSRGQGWYEQYF
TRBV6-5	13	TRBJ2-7	CASSWTGPYEQYF
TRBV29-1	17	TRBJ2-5	CSVETRGSAWEQETQYF
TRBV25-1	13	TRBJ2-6	CASRLSGANVLTF
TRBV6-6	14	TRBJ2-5	CASTRTGRIETQYF
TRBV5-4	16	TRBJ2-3	CASSLARGLAGDTQYF
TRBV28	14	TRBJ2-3	CASTPPEGSDTQYF
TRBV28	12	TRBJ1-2	CASSPRLKGYTF
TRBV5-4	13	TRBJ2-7	CASSQEQPYEQYF